Following are 21 T cell receptor beta chains from one sample sequenced in a study of human T cells and chemical hapten exposure (dated by TCRdb to the early 2020s). Sample time point, as interpreted from the label and publication: pre-sensitization, week 0. The treatment or condition label on this specimen signifies: therapeutic diphenylcyclopropenone sensitization with weekly scalp DPC. Receptor libraries were prepared by RACE. Sequencing relied on a NextSeq 500. The public sequencing data were trimmed at Q25 with fastp and processed into clonotypes with MiXCR by TCRdb, which kept only in-frame beta chains. Rows are unified per CDR3 protein, each entry keeping the most common DNA and genes. The sample has 250,000 or so distinct CDR3 sequences on record, roughly 7.7% of them singletons. The ten largest clonotypes hold more than 1% of the sample. Specimen: whole blood, collected in connection with sensitization to the hapten diphenylcyclopropenone (DPC). The receptors were sampled from a young man with alopecia areata. Some clones in this sample may be carry-over from other donors' samples.

The table lists this clonotype with a few counts. The chain joins TRBV19 to TRBJ1-2; D is unclear. Trimming removed 3 bases at V and 3 bases at J, with 14 bases between. Germline V gene lookup returns CDR1 LNHDA and CDR2 SQIVND (reference sequence). CDR3 size: 15 residues. The CDR3 spells CASSITASQDYGYTF. The CDR3 coding sequence is TGTGCCAGTAGTATTACCGCCAGCCAGGACTATGGCTACACCTTC. Looking up the rest from reference TRBV19 and TRBJ1-2 gives the full variable domain: DGGITQSPKYLFRKEGQNVTLSCEQNLNHDAMYWYRQDPGQGLRLIYYSQIVNDFQKGDIAEGYSVSREKKESFPLTVTSAQKNPTAFYLCASSITASQDYGYTFGSGTRLTVV.

The chain links TRBV7-9 to TRBJ1-1, with TRBD1 matching over 8 bases. J was trimmed by 1 base and V by 1 base; bases with no gene match: 2. CDR1 is SEHNR, CDR2 FQNEAQ, per germline (reference sequence). The CDR3 has 15 amino acids. CDR3 sequence: CASSLGRGQNTEAFF. CDR3 sequence (DNA): TGTGCCAGCAGCTTAGGCAGGGGGCAGAACACTGAAGCTTTCTTT.

The chain has TRBV6-5 and TRBJ1-5, with D tentatively TRBD1 (5 bases). This CDR3 is 13 amino acids long. The V end lost 6 bases, the J end lost 6 bases, and 12 bases lay between the germline ends. Germline loops: CDR1 MNHEY, CDR2 SVGAGI. The CDR3: CASRGRGSQPQHF. In DNA, the CDR3 is TGTGCCAGCAGGGGACGAGGGAGTCAGCCCCAGCATTTT.

This clonotype was seen a few times. The CDR3 bases are TGTGCCAGCACCGCAGGACAGGGTGAGGTCTATGGCTACACCTTC. Protein: CASTAGQGEVYGYTF. The chain employs TRBV6-6 and TRBJ1-2; TRBD1 matches 8 bases. Germline V gene data show CDR1 as MNHNY and CDR2 as SVGAGI (reference sequence). With 7 bases clipped from V and 4 bases from J, the junction kept 11 bases outside the gene matches. The CDR3 spans 15 residues.

This clonotype was detected a few times. This chain links TRBV10-3 with TRBJ1-3; the match to TRBD1 covers 7 bases. Germline CDR1 and CDR2: ENHRY and SYGVKD. After removal of 10 bases from V and 0 bases from J, the junction contained 6 bases not matched to a gene. The CDR3 consists of 14 residues. CDR3 DNA: TGTGCCACGGACAGGTCCAGCTCTGGAAACACCATATATTTT. It yields the protein CATDRSSSGNTIYF.

This clonotype was detected many times. The rearrangement links TRBV6-5 to TRBJ1-3, with D uncertain. Germline loops: CDR1 MNHEY, CDR2 SVGAGI. The CDR3 runs to 14 residues. Trimming removed 0 bases at V and 2 bases at J, with 5 bases between. The CDR3 here is CASSYSAAGNTIYF. The CDR3 coding sequence is TGTGCCAGCAGTTACTCGGCGGCTGGAAACACCATATATTTT.

There are a few counts of this clonotype. The chain employs TRBV5-1 and TRBJ2-7; D might be TRBD1 (5 bases). The CDR3 length is 16 residues. Trimming shortened V by 3 bases and J by 4 bases, and 20 bases separated the two germline ends. The germline V gene has CDR1 SGHRS and CDR2 YFSETQ. The CDR3 reads CASSSGSRTWNYEQYF. The CDR3 DNA sequence: TGCGCCAGCAGCTCTGGATCGAGGACATGGAATTACGAGCAGTACTTC.

This clonotype was seen a handful of times. This sequence joins TRBV15 and TRBJ1-1; no clear D. Germline-derived CDR1 and CDR2 are LNHNV and YYDKDF (reference sequence). Trimming cost V 4 bases and J 10 bases, with 31 bases left between them. The CDR3 runs 18 residues. This chain's CDR3 is CATSKNRTRLRRANSAFF. As DNA, the CDR3 is TGTGCCACCAGCAAAAATCGGACCCGCCTGAGAAGGGCGAATTCAGCTTTCTTT.

This clonotype was counted a few times. V and J are TRBV27 and TRBJ2-5; 9 bases fit TRBD1. The germline V gene has CDR1 MNHEY and CDR2 SMNVEV (reference sequence). V trimming: 5 bases; J trimming: 4 bases; junction bases outside the gene matches: 14. CDR3 length equals 17 residues. The CDR3 coding sequence is TGTGCCAGCAGTACCAACTCCGACAGGGGGAAACGAGAGACCCAGTACTTC. It yields the protein CASSTNSDRGKRETQYF.

This sequence joins TRBV5-1 and TRBJ2-7; D perhaps matches TRBD2 (5 bases). The CDR3 has 15 residues. The germline V gene encodes CDR1 SGHRS and CDR2 YFSETQ. V lost 4 bases and J lost 0, with 14 bases in between. CDR3: CASSGGRVYSYEQYF. The CDR3 DNA follows: TGCGCCAGCAGCGGCGGGCGGGTCTACTCCTACGAGCAGTACTTC.

The chain joins TRBV7-8 to TRBJ2-1; D is uncertain. This CDR3 has 17 residues. Trimming cost V 6 bases and J 0 bases, with 18 bases left between them. Per germline, CDR1 SGHVS and CDR2 FQNEAQ. DNA for the CDR3: TGTGCCAGCAGAAACCGATTTGCGGCAGGCTCCTACAATGAGCAGTTCTTC. Translating it yields CASRNRFAAGSYNEQFF. The whole variable domain, remainder taken from reference TRBV7-8 and TRBJ2-1, is GAGVSQSPRYKVAKRGQDVALRCDPISGHVSLFWYQQALGQGPEFLTYFQNEAQLDKSGLPSDRFFAERPEGSVSTLKIQRTQQEDSAVYLCASRNRFAAGSYNEQFFGPGTRLTVL.

This clonotype came up a few times. The chain couples TRBV5-5 to TRBJ2-2, with D possibly being TRBD2 (6 bases). Germline assignment: CDR1 SGHKS and CDR2 YYEKEE (reference sequence). The CDR3 consists of 17 residues. The V end lost 2 bases, the J end lost 0 bases, and 14 bases lay between the germline ends. The CDR3: CASSLGGRDTNTGELFF. CDR3 coding DNA: TGTGCCAGCAGCTTAGGCGGGCGGGATACGAACACCGGGGAGCTGTTTTTT.

This chain uses TRBV7-2 with TRBJ2-1; TRBD1 is a possible D gene (6 bases). V lost 3 bases to trimming and J lost 5 bases, with 20 bases between them. Germline V gene data show CDR1 as SGHTA and CDR2 as FQGNSA. This CDR3 region has 17 residues. The CDR3 here is CASSLVLQGPGDNEQFF. The CDR3 DNA is TGTGCCAGCAGCTTGGTCTTACAGGGACCCGGCGACAATGAGCAGTTCTTC.

The chain recombines TRBV7-9 with TRBJ1-6, with 7 bases identical to TRBD1. CDR3 length: 16 residues. Germline V gene data show CDR1 as SEHNR and CDR2 as FQNEAQ (reference sequence). V shed 1 base and J 7 bases; nucleotides not matched to a gene: 7. This CDR3 is CASSLGTGTVNSPLHF. The CDR3 DNA reads as TGTGCCAGCAGCTTAGGTACCGGGACAGTAAATTCACCCCTCCACTTT.

The table lists this clonotype with many counts. The chain joins TRBV2 to TRBJ1-1; a possible D gene is TRBD1 (5 bases). The CDR3 is 17 residues long. Trimming left V 3 bases short and J 1 base short, with 18 bases between. Germline V gene lookup returns CDR1 SNHLY and CDR2 FYNNEI. CDR3 nucleotides: TGTGCCAGCAGTGAGCTTCGGGGGGGACCGGGGAACACTGAAGCTTTCTTT. Translation gives CASSELRGGPGNTEAFF.

This clonotype was counted only a few times. This sequence joins TRBV6-5 and TRBJ1-3, with TRBD1 matching over 7 bases. The J segment lost 4 bases and the V segment lost 8 bases, leaving 11 bases of the junction unmatched. This CDR3 is 15 amino acids long. Germline-derived CDR1 and CDR2 are MNHEY and SVGAGI. This chain's CDR3 is CASSRQGTGGNTIYF. The CDR3 DNA reads as TGTGCCAGCTCCCGACAGGGAACGGGGGGAAACACCATATATTTT.

The DNA of the CDR3 is TGTGCCAGCAGTGTTAAACCGGAGGAGCTGTTTTTT. Translation gives CASSVKPEELFF. J is TRBJ2-2 and V is TRBV28; no definite D call. The CDR3 length is 12 residues. Per germline, CDR1 MDHEN and CDR2 SYDVKM. V was shortened by 5 bases and J by 10 bases, with 11 bases between the two germline ends.

The rearrangement joins TRBV7-9 to TRBJ2-1; 9 bases line up with TRBD2. The CDR3 is 13 amino acids. Looked up from germline, CDR1 is SEHNR and CDR2 is FQNEAQ (reference sequence). Trimming at V came to 3 bases and at J to 10 bases, leaving 4 bases not matched to a gene. The CDR3 region has the DNA TGTGCCAGCAGCTTGGCGGGGGGGCTAGAGCAGTTCTTC. It yields the protein CASSLAGGLEQFF.

This clonotype was seen a handful of times. The rearrangement uses TRBV10-1 and TRBJ2-5, with 8 positions matching TRBD2. V was pared by 6 bases and J by 4 bases, with 10 bases of the junction left unmatched. Germline-derived CDR1 and CDR2 are WNHNN and SYGVQD (reference sequence). The CDR3 is made up of 15 amino acids. The CDR3 region is CASSFGLAGSETQYF. The CDR3 bases are TGCGCCAGCAGCTTTGGACTAGCAGGGTCAGAGACCCAGTACTTC.

This clonotype was observed at least ten times. The chain is built from TRBV7-6 and TRBJ1-5; no firm D call. Germline CDR1 and CDR2: SGHVS and FNYEAQ. CDR3 size: 15 residues. Deletions cut 0 bases from V and 1 base from J, with 7 bases between. CDR3 sequence reads: CASSLAPSSNQPQHF. The CDR3 bases are TGTGCCAGCAGCTTAGCGCCGTCCAGCAATCAGCCCCAGCATTTT.

This clonotype was seen many times. CDR3 sequence: CASSTPVPNYGYTF. The CDR3 DNA sequence: TGTGCCAGCAGCACGCCGGTTCCTAACTATGGCTACACCTTC. The chain couples TRBV7-2 to TRBJ1-2, with D hard to call. The CDR3 has 14 amino acids. Germline V CDR1 and CDR2: SGHTA, FQGNSA. V lost 5 bases and J lost 0, with 10 bases in between. The full variable domain, rest sourced from reference TRBV7-2 and TRBJ1-2, is GAGVSQSPSNKVTEKGKDVELRCDPISGHTALYWYRQSLGQGLEFLIYFQGNSAPDKSGLPSDRFSAERTGGSVSTLTIQRTQQEDSAVYLCASSTPVPNYGYTFGSGTRLTVV.